A single sample gave rise to the 9 T cell receptor beta chains below, sequenced in a study of CD8+ T cells in alopecia areata. The sample's treatment: oral pan-JAK inhibitor, 5-10 mg twice daily. Isolated RNA was reverse transcribed into cDNA used as the sequencing template. Method: immunoSEQ multiplex PCR; TCRdb's copy keeps in-frame clones and lacks some. The profile shows 60,000 to 85,000 clones, about 71% of them singletons. This specimen consisted of CD8+ T cells sorted from blood, obtained at week 24, from a patient treated with tofacitinib. The origin of the receptors is a human donor with alopecia areata.

This clone was seen a few times. The V gene is TRBV7-9, the J gene TRBJ2-5; maybe TRBD2 (5 bases). The CDR3 has 14 residues. From germline, CDR1 is SEHNR and CDR2 FQNEAQ (reference sequence). The V end was cut by 1 base, the J end by 2 bases, with 8 bases between. The CDR3 sequence: CASSLVLAQETQYF. The CDR3 coding sequence is TGTGCCAGCAGCTTAGTCCTAGCTCAAGAGACCCAGTACTTC.

V gene TRBV5-4 combines with J gene TRBJ2-5, with D possibly being TRBD2 (5 bases). CDR3 length: 15 amino acids. With 0 bases removed from V and 4 bases from J, the gap between germline ends came to 13 bases. In germline, CDR1 is SGHNT, CDR2 YYREEE (reference sequence). The CDR3 sequence: CASSLAPGNVETQYF. DNA of the CDR3: TGTGCCAGCAGCTTGGCTCCGGGGAATGTAGAGACCCAGTACTTC.

The genes are TRBV27 and TRBJ2-5, with 16 positions matching TRBD2. J was trimmed by 7 bases and V by 0 bases; bases with no gene match: 8. The germline CDR1 and CDR2 sequences are MNHEY and SMNVEV (reference sequence). The CDR3 is 18 amino acids. The CDR3 loop is CASSLSTAGLAGGATQYF. CDR3 DNA sequence: TGTGCCAGCAGTTTATCGACGGCGGGACTAGCGGGAGGGGCGACCCAGTACTTC.

J is TRBJ2-7 and V is TRBV9; 10 bases agree with TRBD1. The CDR3 extends over 15 amino acids. J was trimmed by 2 bases and V by 4 bases; bases with no gene match: 6. Germline lookup yields CDR1 SGDLS and CDR2 YYNGEE. The CDR3 DNA reads TGTGCCAGCAGCCCGGGACAGGGGTTTGCCTACGAGCAGTACTTC. The encoded protein is CASSPGQGFAYEQYF. Combining the CDR3 with reference TRBV9 and TRBJ2-7 gives the whole variable domain DSGVTQTPKHLITATGQRVTLRCSPRSGDLSVYWYQQSLDQGLQFLIQYYNGEERAKGNILERFSAQQFPDLHSELNLSSLELGDSALYFCASSPGQGFAYEQYFGPGTRLTVT.

The sample holds a few counts of this clone. The chain employs TRBV2 and TRBJ2-7; tentatively, D is TRBD1 (6 bases). CDR3 length equals 15 residues. V dropped 6 bases and J dropped 0 bases, with 15 bases sitting between them. CDR1 is SNHLY, CDR2 FYNNEI, per germline. The CDR3 protein is CASRVARTDSYEQYF. In DNA, the CDR3 is TGTGCCAGCAGGGTGGCACGGACAGACTCCTACGAGCAGTACTTC.

This sequence joins TRBV27 and TRBJ1-3; TRBD1 is a possible D gene (5 bases). The V end lost 5 bases, the J end lost 2 bases, and 16 bases lay between the germline ends. This CDR3 comprises 16 residues. CDR1 and CDR2 from the germline V gene are MNHEY and SMNVEV (reference sequence). The CDR3 sequence: CASSLTAREAGNTIYF. The CDR3 DNA reads as TGTGCCAGCAGTCTCACTGCCAGGGAGGCTGGAAACACCATATATTTT.

The chain carries TRBV7-8 and TRBJ1-1, with 9 bases lining up with TRBD1. Germline V lookup: CDR1 SGHVS, CDR2 FQNEAQ. The junction had 7 bases not matched to a gene; V was cut back by 4 bases and J by 7 bases. The CDR3 is made up of 14 amino acids. CDR3 in amino acids: CASSSIGTGLEAFF. The DNA of the CDR3 is TGTGCCAGCAGCTCCATAGGGACAGGGCTTGAAGCTTTCTTT.

This chain links TRBV5-6 with TRBJ2-5; D unclear. V lost 3 bases, J lost 4 bases, and 16 bases lay in between. Germline V CDR1 and CDR2: SGHDT, YYEEEE. This CDR3 has 15 residues. Here the CDR3 reads CASSYGNSFSETQYF. CDR3 DNA: TGTGCCAGCAGCTACGGTAATTCCTTCTCAGAGACCCAGTACTTC.

The chain employs TRBV5-7 and TRBJ2-1, with D tentatively TRBD1 (5 bases). TRBV5-7 is treated as an ORF (open reading frame) with a function not yet certain. With 1 base removed from V and 10 bases from J, the gap between germline ends came to 9 bases. The CDR3 runs 12 residues. The CDR3 is CASSLPQGEQFF. The CDR3 region has the DNA TGTGCCAGCAGCTTGCCCCAGGGCGAGCAGTTCTTC.